This TCR beta chain was sequenced for a study of glioma-infiltrating T cells. Whole-study results and caveats: Above-expected tissue-blood divergence occurred in all gliomas, most in low-grade ones. Very few CDR3 sequences were shared between tissue and blood.

Germline lookup yields CDR1 SEHNR and CDR2 FQNEAQ (reference sequence). The V gene lost 5 bases and the J gene lost 0 bases, with 20 bases spanning the gap. There are 19 residues in the CDR3. This clonotype has just a few counts. Its target is not known. Using RNA template, CDR3s of TCR alpha and beta were amplified with iRepertoire arm-PCR. Input was about 95-400 ng of tissue mRNA or PBMC total RNA. TCRdb re-called the multiplex PCR reads through MiXCR, storing one row per CDR3 protein. Found here are 150,000 to 200,000 distinct CDR3 sequences, under 55% of them singletons; the top ten hold roughly 5.2%.

The sequence derives from a human donor with low-grade glioma or glioblastoma, undergoing nonglioma brain surgery, or in good health (not recorded which). Sequenced: glioma tissue, nonneoplastic brain tissue, or PBMCs (not recorded which). The J gene is TRBJ2-6, the V gene TRBV7-9, with D possibly TRBD2 on 6 matching bases. CDR3: CASSKNRRGLLSGANVLTF. The CDR3 nucleotides are TGTGCCAGCAGCAAGAACAGACGCGGACTACTCTCTGGGGCCAACGTCCTGACTTTC.